These 7 T cell receptor beta chains were all obtained from the same sample, sequenced in a study of T-cell reconstitution after alpha-beta-depleted transplantation in children. For TCRbeta, the library was prepared with unique molecular identifiers. TCRdb re-called the PCR reads with MiXCR, one entry per CDR3 protein. The profile shows 200,000 to 300,000 distinct CDR3 sequences, under 9.5% of them singletons. The sample in question was PBMCs, mostly from graft donor cells, obtained 180 days after TCRalphabeta/CD19-depleted stem cell transplant. The receptor source for this set is a male patient between 10 and 17 years old who had a stem cell transplant for acute lymphoblastic leukemia, so the T cells may come from the graft donor.

This clonotype was recorded a few times. The chain couples TRBV3-1 to TRBJ2-1; 7 bases map to TRBD2. CDR3 size: 17 residues. Germline V gives CDR1 LGHDT, CDR2 YNNKEL (reference sequence). V was pared by 5 bases and J by 0 bases, with 10 bases of the junction left unmatched. DNA for the CDR3: TGTGCCAGCAGCGCCCGACTAGCCATACACTCCTACAATGAGCAGTTCTTC. It specifies CASSARLAIHSYNEQFF.

Many counts were recorded for this clonotype. At one end the junction does not follow the germline gene, possibly because of a read error. The chain links TRBV7-2 to TRBJ1-5; D gene unclear. The CDR3 spans 13 residues. In germline, CDR1 is SGHTA, CDR2 FQGNSA. CDR3 bases: TGTGCCAGCAGCTTGCCGGGCAACCAGCCCCAGCATTTT. It yields the protein CASSLPGNQPQHF.

This clonotype appeared many times. The chain employs TRBV12-3 or TRBV12-4 and TRBJ2-5; D remains unclear. V was cut by 0 bases and J by 5 bases, with 7 bases left in between. The CDR3 sequence is 13 residues long. This chain's CDR3 is CASSLAPWETQYF. CDR3 nucleotide sequence: TGTGCCAGCAGTTTAGCGCCTTGGGAGACCCAGTACTTC.

This clonotype was counted ten times or more. This chain joins TRBV27 and TRBJ2-4; possible D gene TRBD1, 5 bases. The CDR3 spans 17 residues. CDR1 and CDR2 (germline): MNHEY, SMNVEV (reference sequence). Trimming removed 5 bases from V and 1 base from J, with 18 bases in between. The CDR3 region is CASSPLTGLNAKNIQYF. CDR3 in DNA: TGTGCCAGCAGTCCCCTAACAGGTTTAAACGCCAAAAACATTCAGTACTTC.

This clonotype showed up many times. This chain uses TRBV6-2 or TRBV6-3 with TRBJ1-2, with 7 bases fitting TRBD1. J was trimmed by 4 bases and V by 6 bases; bases with no gene match: 11. The CDR3 totals 15 residues. From germline, CDR1 is MNHEY and CDR2 SVGEGT. The CDR3 bases are TGTGCCAGCAGATTCCTTCCGGGACAGTTCTATGGCTACACCTTC. Translated, it gives CASRFLPGQFYGYTF.

This clonotype was detected many times. The chain carries TRBV12-3 or TRBV12-4 and TRBJ2-5; D possibly corresponds to TRBD1 (6 bases). The V gene lost 8 bases and the J gene lost 1 base, with 8 bases spanning the gap. CDR3 length: 12 residues. The CDR3, as DNA: TGTGCCAGCCGGGACATCCAAGAGACCCAGTACTTC. Protein product: CASRDIQETQYF.

This clonotype was observed at least ten times. J is TRBJ1-2 and V is TRBV10-3, with 7 bases matching TRBD1. J gave up 6 bases and V 0 bases, and 4 bases lay outside the gene matches. This CDR3 comprises 14 residues. Germline values: CDR1 ENHRY, CDR2 SYGVKD. The CDR3 here is CAISESWTGDGYTF. CDR3 in DNA: TGTGCCATCAGTGAGTCGTGGACAGGCGATGGCTACACCTTC.